This T cell receptor beta chain was identified in a study of shared clonotypes between healthy human individuals. Recent vaccinations or acute infections were absent in the healthy HIV-negative adult donors. Study-level results: The low donor count limited represented genetic and exposure-history diversity. Researchers sampled only blood; tissue repertoires likely differ.

Worth noting for this clone: The antigen remains unidentified.

Assay used: immunoSEQ multiplex PCR; TCRdb lists only in-frame clones, some missing. Of roughly 2.5 million clones listed, just over 90% are singletons. This TCR derives from a man aged 18 to 35 in good health. Sequencing used naive CD4+ T cells sorted from blood. Indicated subset: CD45RA+ positively selected.

The CDR3 spells CASSLAGTENQPQHF. CDR3 nucleotide sequence: TGTGCCAGCAGCTTGGCCGGGACAGAGAATCAGCCCCAGCATTTT. J is TRBJ1-5 and V is TRBV5-5; 7 positions agree with TRBD1. In germline, CDR1 is SGHKS, CDR2 YYEKEE (reference sequence). This CDR3 spans 15 amino acids. V trimming: 0 bases; J trimming: 4 bases; junction bases outside the gene matches: 4.